These T cell receptor beta chains were read from a single sample in a study of neurological immune-mediated disorders. Each CDR3 protein gets one entry after TCRdb re-called the 5' RACE reads with MiXCR. In the table there are tens of thousands of distinct CDR3 sequences, about 3.8% of which are singletons. The sample was PBMCs. The receptors were gathered from a man aged 30-40 years with multiple sclerosis. Each CDR3 is given with its conserved first and last residue. A D gene is named only where the DNA matches it firmly. Part of the rows lack a size; the others show once, few, many or a class for expanded clones.

. TRBJ1-2 TRBV20-1 . CSARLPTALGDGYTF TGCAGTGCTAGACTTCCGACAGCGCTTGGCGATGGCTACACCTTC
TRBD2 TRBJ2-2 TRBV7-2 few CASSSPGLAGGFTGELFF TGTGCCAGCAGCTCCCCAGGACTAGCGGGGGGGTTCACCGGGGAGCTGTTTTTT
TRBD1 TRBJ1-6 TRBV27 many CASSSTGVSYNSPLNF TGTGCCAGCAGTTCGACAGGGGTCTCCTATAATTCACCCCTCAACTTT
TRBD1 TRBJ1-1 TRBV5-1 many CASSWGQGNTEAFF TGCGCCAGCAGCTGGGGACAGGGCAACACTGAAGCTTTCTTT
. TRBJ1-1 TRBV9 medium-sized CASSVGQRSTEAFF TGTGCCAGCAGCGTAGGACAGAGGTCCACTGAAGCTTTCTTT
. TRBJ2-1 TRBV10-3 many CAISGERVGTEQFF TGTGCCATCAGCGGTGAGAGAGTTGGGACAGAGCAGTTCTTC
. TRBJ1-2 TRBV25-1 many CASSGGSGYTF TGTGCCAGCAGTGGAGGGTCTGGCTACACCTTC
. TRBJ2-5 TRBV7-9 many CASSPRIQETQYF TGTGCCAGCAGCCCCCGGATCCAAGAGACCCAGTACTTC
. TRBJ1-2 TRBV2 many CASSEQTGDYGYTF TGTGCCAGCAGTGAACAGACAGGTGACTATGGCTACACCTTC
TRBD1 TRBJ1-1 TRBV29-1 few CSAQTGEAFF TGCAGCGCCCAGACAGGGGAAGCTTTCTTT
TRBD2 TRBJ2-7 TRBV5-1 many CASSYGLAGYEQYF TGCGCCAGCAGCTACGGACTAGCGGGATACGAGCAGTACTTC
TRBD1 TRBJ1-2 TRBV5-1 many CASSLRTGGTGYGYTF TGCGCCAGCAGCCTAAGGACAGGGGGCACCGGCTATGGCTACACCTTC
. TRBJ1-1 TRBV29-1 many CSSWRDWGTEAFF TGCAGCTCTTGGCGGGATTGGGGCACTGAAGCTTTCTTT
TRBD1 TRBJ2-7 TRBV7-2 . CASSLTTGIGYEQYF TGTGCCAGCAGCCTAACGACAGGGATAGGGTACGAGCAGTACTTC
. TRBJ1-2 TRBV5-1 . CASSFGAGRFGYTF TGCGCCAGCAGCTTTGGGGCAGGGCGGTTTGGCTACACCTTC
TRBD2 TRBJ2-3 TRBV9 many CASSDSGRNTDTQYF TGTGCCAGCAGCGATAGCGGGAGAAACACAGATACGCAGTATTTT
. TRBJ1-1 TRBV20-1 many CSARDQVNTEAFF TGCAGTGCTAGAGATCAAGTCAACACTGAAGCTTTCTTT
TRBD2 TRBJ2-5 TRBV20-1 many CSARGEGWQETQYF TGCAGTGCTAGAGGGGAGGGGTGGCAAGAGACCCAGTACTTC
. TRBJ2-4 TRBV5-4 many CASSLGLAKNIQYF TGTGCCAGCAGCTTAGGACTGGCCAAAAACATTCAGTACTTC
. TRBJ1-5 TRBV9 many CASSVEVGQPQHF TGTGCCAGCAGCGTAGAAGTAGGTCAGCCCCAGCATTTT
TRBD1 TRBJ2-7 TRBV20-1 many CSAPGTGGFSYEQYF TGCAGTGCTCCCGGGACAGGGGGCTTCTCCTACGAGCAGTACTTC
. TRBJ1-5 TRBV29-1 . CSVLAENQPQHF TGCAGCGTTCTGGCGGAGAATCAGCCCCAGCATTTT
TRBD1 TRBJ1-2 TRBV4-1 many CASSQERTGTGSYGYTF TGCGCCAGCAGCCAAGAAAGAACCGGGACAGGGAGTTATGGCTACACCTTC
TRBD2 TRBJ2-1 TRBV20-1 medium-sized CSARRTSTHEQFF TGCAGTGCTCGCCGGACTAGCACCCATGAGCAGTTCTTC
TRBD2 TRBJ2-2 TRBV11-2 many CASRLQTGGTGELFF TGTGCCAGCAGGCTGCAAACGGGGGGCACCGGGGAGCTGTTTTTT
. TRBJ2-4 TRBV20-1 many CSARWQENIQYF TGCAGTGCTAGATGGCAAGAAAACATTCAGTACTTC
. TRBJ1-5 TRBV10-3 . CAISAGESNQPQNF TGTGCCATCAGTGCAGGGGAGAGCAATCAGCCCCAGAATTTT
. TRBJ2-3 TRBV20-1 few CSDPGSAHPGYF TGCAGTGACCCTGGGAGCGCCCATCCAGGGTATTTT
. TRBJ1-1 TRBV10-3 many CAITGSPLNTEAFF TGTGCCATCACCGGCTCTCCTTTAAACACTGAAGCTTTCTTT
. TRBJ2-5 TRBV15 many CATSRDLGQETQYF TGTGCCACCAGCAGAGATTTGGGCCAAGAGACCCAGTACTTC
TRBD1 TRBJ2-7 TRBV10-3 many CAISDRGQGAYEQYF TGTGCCATCAGTGACCGGGGACAGGGGGCGTACGAGCAGTACTTC
. TRBJ2-3 TRBV7-8 many CASSSGRTQYF TGTGCCAGCAGCTCCGGTCGTACGCAGTATTTT
. TRBJ2-7 TRBV12-3/TRBV12-4 medium-sized CASSYPNAYEQYF TGTGCCAGCAGTTACCCGAACGCCTACGAGCAGTACTTC
. TRBJ1-5 TRBV6-1 many CASSESRNQPQHF TGTGCCAGCAGTGAAAGCAGGAATCAGCCCCAGCATTTT
. TRBJ2-3 TRBV4-1 many CASSQELGSTDTQYF TGCGCCAGCAGCCAAGAACTCGGTAGCACAGATACGCAGTATTTT
. TRBJ1-5 TRBV29-1 many CSVGGANQPQHF TGCAGCGTTGGGGGGGCCAATCAGCCCCAGCATTTT
. TRBJ1-1 TRBV18 many CASSPPTRLNTEAFF TGTGCCAGCTCACCACCGACGAGATTGAACACTGAAGCTTTCTTT
TRBD1 TRBJ1-6 TRBV3-1 many CASSQGDSKNSPLHF TGTGCCAGCAGCCAAGGGGACAGCAAAAATTCACCCCTCCACTTT
TRBD2 TRBJ2-5 TRBV12-3/TRBV12-4 many CASSLAGGEETQYF TGTGCCAGCAGTTTGGCGGGGGGAGAAGAGACCCAGTACTTC
. TRBJ2-5 TRBV5-1 many CASSFKGTETQYF TGCGCCAGCAGCTTCAAGGGGACCGAGACCCAGTACTTC
. TRBJ1-2 TRBV3-1 . CASSQDGPHYGYTF TGTGCCAGCAGCCAAGATGGGCCCCACTATGGCTACACCTTC
TRBD1 TRBJ1-1 TRBV11-2 many CASSPDRVNTEAFF TGTGCCAGCAGCCCAGACAGGGTAAACACTGAAGCTTTCTTT
. TRBJ1-4 TRBV15 many CATSRGLGANEKLFF TGTGCCACCAGCAGAGGCCTGGGGGCTAATGAAAAACTGTTTTTT
. TRBJ2-7 TRBV2 many CASSDTRDWDSYEQYF TGTGCCAGCAGCGACACCCGGGACTGGGACTCCTACGAGCAGTACTTC
. TRBJ2-1 TRBV12-3/TRBV12-4 many CASSLQGANEQFF TGTGCCAGCAGTCTACAGGGAGCCAATGAGCAGTTCTTC
. TRBJ1-1 TRBV20-1 many CSASSGAQDTEAFF TGCAGTGCTAGCTCAGGGGCCCAGGACACTGAAGCTTTCTTT
. TRBJ2-7 TRBV27 many CASSFTGSSYEQYF TGTGCCAGCAGTTTTACAGGTAGCTCCTACGAGCAGTACTTC
. TRBJ1-1 TRBV29-1 many CSVEVVENTEAFF TGCAGCGTTGAAGTAGTAGAGAACACTGAAGCTTTCTTT
TRBD1 TRBJ2-5 TRBV20-1 few CSAQVGTAQETQYF TGCAGTGCCCAGGTGGGGACAGCTCAAGAGACCCAGTACTTC
. TRBJ1-1 TRBV25-1 many CASTRGVWGSTEAFF TGTGCCAGCACCCGCGGGGTGTGGGGGAGCACTGAAGCTTTCTTT
TRBD2 TRBJ2-7 TRBV6-1 few CASSNSGGGYEQYF TGTGCCAGCAGTAATAGCGGGGGCGGCTACGAGCAGTACTTC
. TRBJ1-1 TRBV7-9 . CASSSGVTEAFF TGTGCCAGCAGCTCCGGGGTTACTGAAGCTTTCTTT
. TRBJ2-7 TRBV6-5 many CASSRGSEQYF TGTGCCAGCAGTCGGGGCTCCGAGCAGTACTTC
. TRBJ2-1 TRBV20-1 many CSAVIPGLANEQFF TGCAGTGCCGTCATCCCCGGACTCGCCAATGAGCAGTTCTTC